A selection of T cell receptor beta chains follows, all from one sample in a study of tumor-infiltrating lymphocytes in localized non-small cell lung cancer. Profiling relied on immunoSEQ multiplex PCR, and the TCRdb table lists in-frame clones only, not all of them. The repertoire has 24,000 or so clones, 69% of them found once; the top ten carry under 15%. The sample consisted of lung tumor tissue. These receptor sequences come from a human donor with non-small cell lung cancer. Each CDR3 is given with its conserved first and last residue. Fields, in order: D gene, J gene, V gene, clone size, CDR3 protein, CDR3 DNA. D genes are given only for firm matches. Clone sizes are given selectively: once, few, many, or a class where the clone is expanded.

TRBD2,TRBJ2-2,TRBV7-9,.,CASRTGTRGTGELFF,TGTGCCAGCAGGACTGGGACTAGAGGGACCGGGGAGCTGTTTTTT
.,TRBJ2-6,TRBV28,.,CASSSPGRSGANVLTF,TGTGCCAGCAGTTCGCCGGGTCGATCTGGGGCCAACGTCCTGACTTTC
TRBD2,TRBJ2-5,TRBV29-1,.,CSVEGEVTSGDLETQYF,TGCAGCGTTGAAGGGGAAGTGACTAGCGGAGACCTAGAGACCCAGTACTTC
.,TRBJ1-1,TRBV5-4,few,CASSLGSGRATEAFF,TGTGCCAGCAGCTTGGGGTCGGGCAGGGCCACTGAAGCTTTCTTT
.,TRBJ1-1,TRBV9,.,CASSNRDTEAFF,TGTGCCAGCTCCAATCGGGACACTGAAGCTTTCTTT
TRBD1,TRBJ2-2,TRBV14,.,CASSQHGTGEGELFF,TGTGCCAGCAGCCAACACGGGACAGGGGAAGGGGAGCTGTTTTTT
TRBD1,TRBJ1-1,TRBV9,.,CASRPGQLNTEAFF,TGTGCCAGCAGACCGGGACAGCTAAACACTGAAGCTTTCTTT
.,TRBJ2-2,TRBV6-1,.,CASRLRRAGELFF,TGTGCCAGCAGGTTACGCAGGGCCGGGGAGCTGTTTTTT
.,TRBJ2-1,TRBV7-3,.,CASSLGSYNEQFF,TGTGCCAGCAGCTTGGGTAGTTACAATGAGCAGTTCTTC
.,TRBJ1-3,TRBV7-9,few,CASSLRGSTGNTIYF,TGTGCCAGCAGCTTAAGAGGGAGTACTGGAAACACCATATATTTT